Listed below are T cell receptor beta chains from one sample, sequenced in a study of T cells expressing NK-cell markers. TCRdb re-called the 5' RACE reads, yielding one record per CDR3 amino acid sequence without DNA. Its listing shows about 260,000 distinct CDR3 sequences. Sequenced input: blood T cells: a sorted CD56 or NKG2C T cell subset, CD4+ or CD8+ T cells, or bulk PBMC T cells (not recorded which). These receptors all come from a man aged 18 to 29 in good health. The CDR3 runs from the conserved cysteine through the conserved F or W. Fields, in order: V gene, J gene, CDR3 protein.

V gene: TRBV10-2
J gene: TRBJ2-1
CDR3 protein: CASSERWGQFF

V gene: TRBV12-3/TRBV12-4
J gene: TRBJ2-1
CDR3 protein: CASSVAGVLNEQFF

V gene: TRBV10-3
J gene: TRBJ1-2
CDR3 protein: CAISGGETLSNYGYTF

V gene: TRBV6-5
J gene: TRBJ1-1
CDR3 protein: CASSYILRDTKDAFF

V gene: TRBV7-2
J gene: TRBJ1-1
CDR3 protein: CASSPAGQLNTEAFF

V gene: TRBV7-6
J gene: TRBJ1-5
CDR3 protein: CASSSGGGHNQPQHF

V gene: TRBV5-1
J gene: TRBJ1-2
CDR3 protein: CASSLGGGGGYTF

V gene: TRBV9
J gene: TRBJ2-1
CDR3 protein: CASSVAPVLGLAGYNEQFF

V gene: TRBV10-3
J gene: TRBJ2-1
CDR3 protein: CAISESRVNGEQFF

V gene: TRBV5-1
J gene: TRBJ2-3
CDR3 protein: CASSSGQVNTDTQYF

V gene: TRBV6-2/TRBV6-3
J gene: TRBJ1-5
CDR3 protein: CASSYLVGTGGVGGNQPQHF

V gene: TRBV6-1
J gene: TRBJ1-2
CDR3 protein: CASSGQGFDYGYTF

V gene: TRBV6-5
J gene: TRBJ1-1
CDR3 protein: CASSYQGMNTEAFF

V gene: TRBV27
J gene: TRBJ2-3
CDR3 protein: CASSLIGRSTDTQYF

V gene: TRBV12-3/TRBV12-4
J gene: TRBJ2-5
CDR3 protein: CASSLVLWASGQETQYF

V gene: TRBV19
J gene: TRBJ1-1
CDR3 protein: CASSDAWNTEAFF

V gene: TRBV12-3/TRBV12-4
J gene: TRBJ2-1
CDR3 protein: CASSFRVAYNEQFF

V gene: TRBV12-3/TRBV12-4
J gene: TRBJ1-1
CDR3 protein: CASSLGENEAFF

V gene: TRBV6-4
J gene: TRBJ2-3
CDR3 protein: CASSDSLWDTQYF

V gene: TRBV28
J gene: TRBJ2-1
CDR3 protein: CASSLLLADSYNEQFF

V gene: TRBV11-2
J gene: TRBJ2-1
CDR3 protein: CASSRGGELLHWGNEQFF

V gene: TRBV28
J gene: TRBJ2-5
CDR3 protein: CASSRDGQTQYF

V gene: TRBV12-3/TRBV12-4
J gene: TRBJ2-1
CDR3 protein: CASSARQIPFF

V gene: TRBV30
J gene: TRBJ1-5
CDR3 protein: CAWSGQFSNQPQHF

V gene: TRBV7-8
J gene: TRBJ2-5
CDR3 protein: CASSLRASTGQETQYF

V gene: TRBV10-2
J gene: TRBJ1-5
CDR3 protein: CARTGQFLSNQPQHF

V gene: TRBV20-1
J gene: TRBJ1-5
CDR3 protein: CSVTSGQGQPQHF

V gene: TRBV6-1
J gene: TRBJ1-1
CDR3 protein: CASSESGRVRGAFF

V gene: TRBV19
J gene: TRBJ1-2
CDR3 protein: CASRSTGTYYGYTF

V gene: TRBV20-1
J gene: TRBJ2-3
CDR3 protein: CSAKAGGMDTQYF

V gene: TRBV5-6
J gene: TRBJ2-1
CDR3 protein: CASSPTGTREQFF

V gene: TRBV10-3
J gene: TRBJ2-5
CDR3 protein: CAISSSGRHANQETQYF

V gene: TRBV10-2
J gene: TRBJ2-3
CDR3 protein: CASSANPANTQYF

V gene: TRBV5-1
J gene: TRBJ2-1
CDR3 protein: CASSLQLAGGPGNEQFF

V gene: TRBV10-3
J gene: TRBJ1-6
CDR3 protein: CAISESGQGANSPLHF

V gene: TRBV10-3
J gene: TRBJ1-2
CDR3 protein: CAISEDITYGYTF

V gene: TRBV12-2
J gene: TRBJ2-1
CDR3 protein: CASRLSGTYNEQFF

V gene: TRBV29-1
J gene: TRBJ2-5
CDR3 protein: CSVAGRAAETQYF

V gene: TRBV5-1
J gene: TRBJ2-7
CDR3 protein: CASSLSPGRYEQYF

V gene: TRBV29-1
J gene: TRBJ2-4
CDR3 protein: CSVGDRQNIQYF

V gene: TRBV5-1
J gene: TRBJ1-2
CDR3 protein: CASSLAPGPNGYTF

V gene: TRBV12-3/TRBV12-4
J gene: TRBJ1-5
CDR3 protein: CASSSGQENQPQHF

V gene: TRBV20-1
J gene: TRBJ2-4
CDR3 protein: CSASRGLTLQYF

V gene: TRBV19
J gene: TRBJ1-4
CDR3 protein: CASSKPGTGGADEKLFF